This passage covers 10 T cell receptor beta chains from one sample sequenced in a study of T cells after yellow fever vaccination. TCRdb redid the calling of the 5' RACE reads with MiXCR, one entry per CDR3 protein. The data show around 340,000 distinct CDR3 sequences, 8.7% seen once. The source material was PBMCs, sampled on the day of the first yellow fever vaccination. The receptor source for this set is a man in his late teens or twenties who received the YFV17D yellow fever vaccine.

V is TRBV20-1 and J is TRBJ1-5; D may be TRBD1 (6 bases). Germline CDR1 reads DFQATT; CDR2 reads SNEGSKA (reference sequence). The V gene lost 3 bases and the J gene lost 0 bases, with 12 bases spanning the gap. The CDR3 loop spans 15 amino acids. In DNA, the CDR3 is TGCAGTGCTAGGGACAGATCTTATAGCAATCAGCCCCAGCATTTT. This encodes CSARDRSYSNQPQHF.

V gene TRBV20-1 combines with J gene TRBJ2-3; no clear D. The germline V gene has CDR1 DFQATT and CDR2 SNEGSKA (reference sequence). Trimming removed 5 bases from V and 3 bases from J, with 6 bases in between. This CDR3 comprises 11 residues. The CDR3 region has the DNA TGCAGTGCTCCCAGGACAGATACGCAGTATTTT. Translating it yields CSAPRTDTQYF.

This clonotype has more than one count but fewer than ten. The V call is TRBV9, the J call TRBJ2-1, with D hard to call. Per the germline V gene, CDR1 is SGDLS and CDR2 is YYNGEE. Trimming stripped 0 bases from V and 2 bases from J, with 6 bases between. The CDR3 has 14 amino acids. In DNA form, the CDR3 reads TGTGCCAGCAGCGTAGGTTCGGCCTACAATGAGCAGTTCTTC. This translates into CASSVGSAYNEQFF.

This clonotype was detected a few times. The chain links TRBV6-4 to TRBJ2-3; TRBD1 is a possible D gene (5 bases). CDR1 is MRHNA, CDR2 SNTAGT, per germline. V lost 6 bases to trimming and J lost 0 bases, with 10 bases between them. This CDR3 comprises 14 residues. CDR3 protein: CASRDSASTDTQYF. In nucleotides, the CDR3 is TGTGCCAGCAGAGACAGCGCTAGCACAGATACGCAGTATTTT.

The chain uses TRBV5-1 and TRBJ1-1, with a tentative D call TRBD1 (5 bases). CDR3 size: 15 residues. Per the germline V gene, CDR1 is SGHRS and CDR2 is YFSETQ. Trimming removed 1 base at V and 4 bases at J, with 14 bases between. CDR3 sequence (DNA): TGCGCCAGCAGCTTGCAGGGACGGGGGGTCACTGAAGCTTTCTTT. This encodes CASSLQGRGVTEAFF.

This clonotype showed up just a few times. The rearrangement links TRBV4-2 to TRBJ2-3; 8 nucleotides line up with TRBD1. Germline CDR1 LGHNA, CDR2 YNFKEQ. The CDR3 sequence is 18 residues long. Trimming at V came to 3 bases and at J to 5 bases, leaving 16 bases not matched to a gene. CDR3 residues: CASSQPGRSGTGEDTQYF. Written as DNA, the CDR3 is TGTGCCAGCAGCCAGCCCGGACGATCCGGGACAGGTGAAGATACGCAGTATTTT.

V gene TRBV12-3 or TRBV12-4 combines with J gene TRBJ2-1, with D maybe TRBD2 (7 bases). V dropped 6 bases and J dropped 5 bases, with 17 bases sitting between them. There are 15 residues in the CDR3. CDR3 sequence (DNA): TGTGCCAGCAGGGCCGAGGGGGGGTGGGACAATGAGCAGTTCTTC. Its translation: CASRAEGGWDNEQFF.

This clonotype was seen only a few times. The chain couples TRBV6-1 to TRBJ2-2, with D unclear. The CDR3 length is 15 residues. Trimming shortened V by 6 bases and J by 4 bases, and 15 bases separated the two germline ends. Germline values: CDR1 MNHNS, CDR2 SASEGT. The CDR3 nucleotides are TGTGCCAGCAGCCACTATATACAATTCACCGGGGAGCTGTTTTTT. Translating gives CASSHYIQFTGELFF.

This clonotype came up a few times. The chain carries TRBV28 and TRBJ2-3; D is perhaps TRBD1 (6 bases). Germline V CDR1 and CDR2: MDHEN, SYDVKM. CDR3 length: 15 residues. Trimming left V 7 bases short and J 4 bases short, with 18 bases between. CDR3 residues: CASTPSGDFSDTQYF. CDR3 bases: TGTGCCAGCACCCCGTCAGGGGATTTTTCAGATACGCAGTATTTT.

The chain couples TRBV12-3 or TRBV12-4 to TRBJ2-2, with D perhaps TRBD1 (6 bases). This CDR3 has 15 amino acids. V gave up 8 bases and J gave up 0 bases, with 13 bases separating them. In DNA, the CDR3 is TGTGCCAGCGGTCTTGGGGGCTCGAACACCGGGGAGCTGTTTTTT. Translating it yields CASGLGGSNTGELFF.